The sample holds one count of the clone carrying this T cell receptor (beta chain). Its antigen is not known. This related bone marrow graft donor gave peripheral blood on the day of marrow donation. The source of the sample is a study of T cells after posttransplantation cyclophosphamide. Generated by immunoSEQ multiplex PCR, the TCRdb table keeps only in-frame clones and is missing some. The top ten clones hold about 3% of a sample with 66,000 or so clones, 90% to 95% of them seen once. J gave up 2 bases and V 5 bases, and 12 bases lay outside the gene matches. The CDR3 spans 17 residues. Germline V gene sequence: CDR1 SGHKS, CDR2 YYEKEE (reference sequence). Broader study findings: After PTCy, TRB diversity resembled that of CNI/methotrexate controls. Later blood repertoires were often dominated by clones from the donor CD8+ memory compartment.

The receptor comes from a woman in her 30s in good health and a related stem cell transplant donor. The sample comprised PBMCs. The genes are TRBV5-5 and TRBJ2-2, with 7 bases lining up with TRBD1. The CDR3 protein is CASRSDRLGVNTGELFF. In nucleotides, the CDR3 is TGTGCCAGCAGGTCGGACAGGCTGGGAGTTAACACCGGGGAGCTGTTTTTT.